This entry concerns a single T cell receptor beta chain. Its matching antigen is unknown. Tumor samples were obtained before definitive surgery or chemotherapy. This record comes from a study of high-grade serous ovarian cancer treatment subgroups. Study-wide points: TCR clonal relatedness correlated positively with neoantigen level. Repertoire similarity ranged about 0.11 to 0.79 between tumors of one patient. Bulk tumor TCR sequencing gave no spatial information.

Using immunoSEQ multiplex PCR, the repertoire was profiled, and TCRdb retains in-frame clones only, with some absent. The data contain around 37,000 clones, 79% of them singletons. Sequencing input: tumor tissue. This clonotype was obtained from a human donor with high-grade serous ovarian cancer.

CDR3 nucleotides: TGTGCCAGCAGCTTAGGGTCGACTAGCGGCAATACGCAGTATTTT. This gives the protein CASSLGSTSGNTQYF. This sequence joins TRBV13 and TRBJ2-3, with TRBD2 matching over 9 bases. Germline V lookup: CDR1 PRHDT, CDR2 FYEKMQ (reference sequence). With 0 bases clipped from V and 7 bases from J, the junction kept 5 bases outside the gene matches. The CDR3 is 15 residues long. Based on the CDR3 plus reference TRBV13 and TRBJ2-3, the full variable domain is AAGVIQSPRHLIKEKRETATLKCYPIPRHDTVYWYQQGPGQDPQFLISFYEKMQSDKGSIPDRFSAQQFSDYHSELNMSSLELGDSALYFCASSLGSTSGNTQYFGPGTRLTVL.